This record covers a single T cell receptor beta chain. Its antigen is currently unknown. The V gene end was trimmed by 5 bases and the J gene end by 4 bases; junction bases not matched to a gene: 20. The CDR3 is made up of 19 amino acids. CDR1 and CDR2 (germline): MNHEY, SMNVEV (reference sequence). This sample stems from a study of OX40 agonist ivuxolimab in advanced cancers. Study details: It was ivuxolimab, an agonistic anti-OX40 (CD134) antibody, that patients were treated with. Study-level results: Compared with CD4+, CD8+ T cells on average had more expanded clones.

Blood was sampled at baseline, cycle 4 day 1, and cycle 7 day 1. Assay used: immunoSEQ multiplex PCR; TCRdb lists only in-frame clones, some missing. The top ten hold approximately 12% of the sample, which has 60,000 to 70,000 clones, around 90% seen once. Sequenced here: CD4+ or CD8+ T cells sorted from blood, sampled in a trial of the OX40 agonist ivuxolimab. The V call is TRBV27, the J call TRBJ1-1; TRBD1 agrees at 9 bases. The clonotype comes from an adult with an advanced solid tumor such as melanoma, head and neck, liver or kidney cancer. For the CDR3, the DNA is TGTGCCAGCAGTCAGATCGCCCCGGGACAGGGTTTGCTTTCCACTGAAGCTTTCTTT. This encodes CASSQIAPGQGLLSTEAFF.